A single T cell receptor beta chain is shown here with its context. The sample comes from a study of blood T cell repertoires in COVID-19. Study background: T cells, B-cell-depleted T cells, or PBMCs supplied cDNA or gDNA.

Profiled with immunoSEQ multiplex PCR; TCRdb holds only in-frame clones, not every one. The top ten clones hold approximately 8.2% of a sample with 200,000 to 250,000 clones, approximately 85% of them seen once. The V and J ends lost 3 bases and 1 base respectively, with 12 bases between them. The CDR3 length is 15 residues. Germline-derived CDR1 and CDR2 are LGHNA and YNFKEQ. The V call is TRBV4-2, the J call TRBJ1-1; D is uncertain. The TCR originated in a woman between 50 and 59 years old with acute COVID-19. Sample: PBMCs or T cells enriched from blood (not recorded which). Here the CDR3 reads CASSQEIQRNTEAFF. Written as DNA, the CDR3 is TGTGCCAGCAGCCAGGAGATTCAGCGGAACACTGAAGCTTTCTTT.